This T cell receptor (beta chain) came from a study of response to subunit inactivated influenza vaccine. TCRdb reanalysed the RT-PCR reads using MiXCR and keeps one entry per CDR3 protein. Found here are about 310,000 distinct CDR3 sequences, about 20% of them singletons; the top ten hold 10%. The CDR3 sequence is 17 residues long. The germline V gene encodes CDR1 LGHDT and CDR2 YNNKEL (reference sequence). V lost 4 bases, J lost 3 bases, and 21 bases lay in between. This clonotype has just a few counts. The source was PBMCs from blood, collected 21 months after vaccination. This receptor was obtained from a man aged 45-69 years who received an inactivated influenza vaccine. The chain is built from TRBV3-1 and TRBJ2-5; no clear D gene. DNA for the CDR3: TGTGCCAGCAGCCTCCTGGTGGGCTCAGCTGGGGAAGAGACCCAGTACTTC. Translating it yields CASSLLVGSAGEETQYF.